This TCR beta chain was recovered during a study of response to subunit inactivated influenza vaccine (dated by TCRdb to the late 2010s). For the wider study: The study used deep quantitative T cell receptor repertoire profiling to track responses to a trivalent subunit inactivated influenza vaccine.

The full study reports these points: The authors suggested that each seasonal influenza vaccination may recruit only a limited number of new T cells.

A note on this clonotype: What antigen it recognizes has not been identified. Base qualities are not provided; no much larger clone lies one nucleotide away.

Receptor libraries were prepared by RT-PCR. The instrument was an Illumina HiSeq 2500. TCRdb reanalyzed the raw reads on its own, using fastp at Q25 for trimming and MiXCR for clone calling, and kept in-frame beta chains. Every distinct CDR3 protein forms one entry, paired with its most common genes and DNA. Counted in this sample were approximately 700,000 distinct CDR3 sequences; 15% to 18% of them appeared once. Clones ranked in the top ten supply approximately 10% of the sample. The receptor was isolated from a man between 45 and 60 years old who received an inactivated influenza vaccine. Donor details come from another sample of the same person, matched by shared clones. The material was PBMCs from blood, obtained about 13 days after vaccination.

The bases read TGTGCCAGCAGCCGCGTACCCCACGAGCAGTACTTC. It translates to CASSRVPHEQYF. The rearranged segments are TRBV7-9 and TRBJ2-7, with the D segment identity uncertain. Deletion took 5 bases off V and 5 bases off J, with a span of 10 bases between the germline ends. From cysteine to phenylalanine, the CDR3 is 12 amino acids long. Only CDR3 DNA is held: 36 bases, read in frame from base 1. The germline V gene (reference sequence) supplies CDR1 SEHNR and CDR2 FQNEAQ. Outside the CDR3, residues come from the reference TRBV7-9 and TRBJ2-7 proteins, so the full variable domain is: DTGVSQNPRHKITKRGQNVTFRCDPISEHNRLYWYRQTLGQGPEFLTYFQNEAQLEKSRLLSDRFSAERPKGSFSTLEIQRTEQGDSAMYLCASSRVPHEQYFGPGTRLTVT.